These 21 T cell receptor beta chains originate from one sample sequenced in a study of T cells in Graves' hyperthyroidism and ophthalmopathy. TCR beta CDR3 sequences were amplified from RNA transcripts. HTBI primers were employed in a first-round RT-PCR of the TCR CDR3. TCRdb reprocessed the multiplex PCR reads with MiXCR, giving one entry per CDR3 protein. The sample carries 530,000 or so distinct CDR3 sequences, about 24% recorded once. Sequencing was performed on blood. These receptors originate from a woman aged 30 to 39 with Graves' ophthalmopathy.

This clonotype was picked up a small number of times. V is TRBV5-1 and J is TRBJ2-5; no reliable D call. Trimming left V 2 bases short and J 5 bases short, with 13 bases between. Germline CDR1 reads SGHRS; CDR2 reads YFSETQ. The CDR3 contains 14 residues. CDR3 in amino acids: CASSLSLGDETQYF. The CDR3 DNA is TGCGCCAGCAGCTTAAGTTTGGGTGATGAGACCCAGTACTTC.

This clonotype was seen repeatedly, ten times or more. The genes are TRBV6-5 and TRBJ1-1, with D tentatively TRBD1 (5 bases). The V gene lost 0 bases and the J gene lost 7 bases, with 18 bases spanning the gap. The CDR3 spans 16 residues. The germline V gene encodes CDR1 MNHEY and CDR2 SVGAGI. CDR3 nucleotide sequence: TGTGCCAGCAGTTACTCGCGGTCAGGGCGCGGGAGTGAAGCTTTCTTT. Translated, it gives CASSYSRSGRGSEAFF.

The J gene is TRBJ2-7, the V gene TRBV6-1, with D perhaps TRBD2 (5 bases). Trimming stripped 6 bases from V and 3 bases from J, with 15 bases between. There are 14 residues in the CDR3. CDR1 and CDR2 from the germline V gene are MNHNS and SASEGT. CDR3 nucleotide sequence: TGTGCCAGCAGCCCTAGAGGGAAGCTCTACGAGCAGTACTTC. Translation: CASSPRGKLYEQYF.

The chain uses TRBV6-2 or TRBV6-3 and TRBJ2-5, with no clear D. CDR1 MNHEY and CDR2 SVGEGT come from the germline V gene. The CDR3 extends over 13 amino acids. Trimming cost V 2 bases and J 2 bases, with 6 bases left between them. CDR3 protein: CASSYREQETQYF. In DNA form, the CDR3 reads TGTGCCAGCAGTTACAGAGAACAAGAGACCCAGTACTTC.

Remarks on this clonotype: The junction differs from germline at one of its ends, possibly a read error. CDR3 protein: CASCQVHRGNTEAFF. In nucleotides, the CDR3 is TGTGCCAGCTGCCAAGTGCACAGGGGGAACACTGAAGCTTTCTTT. The J gene is TRBJ1-1, the V gene TRBV14; 7 nucleotides align to TRBD1. The CDR3 length is 15 residues. Germline-derived CDR1 and CDR2 are SGHDN and FVKESK.

This clonotype has only a few counts. This chain uses TRBV27 with TRBJ1-4; D gene ambiguous. Trimming stripped 7 bases from V and 0 bases from J, with 9 bases between. This CDR3 is built from 14 residues. Germline V gene sequence: CDR1 MNHEY, CDR2 SMNVEV (reference sequence). This chain's CDR3 is CASTNSATNEKLFF. The CDR3 bases are TGTGCCAGCACCAACAGTGCAACTAATGAAAAACTGTTTTTT.

This chain connects TRBV28 to TRBJ2-5; D gene unclear. This CDR3 region has 17 residues. The V gene lost 4 bases and the J gene lost 1 base, with 19 bases spanning the gap. The germline V gene has CDR1 MDHEN and CDR2 SYDVKM. For the CDR3, the DNA is TGTGCCAGCAGTTCTATAGCTCCAAGGAGTAGCCAAGAGACCCAGTACTTC. This gives the protein CASSSIAPRSSQETQYF.

This clonotype is labeled as medium-sized. The chain is built from TRBV9 and TRBJ2-7, with TRBD1 as a possible D gene (5 bases). There are 13 residues in the CDR3. Deletions cut 5 bases from V and 1 base from J, with 10 bases between. CDR1 and CDR2 (germline): SGDLS, YYNGEE. CDR3 DNA sequence: TGTGCCAGCAGTGCCTCAGGGTCCTACGAGCAGTACTTC. This codes for CASSASGSYEQYF.

The sample holds many counts of this clonotype. The rearrangement joins TRBV5-1 to TRBJ2-5; the D call may be TRBD1 or TRBD2 (5 bases each). V gave up 0 bases and J gave up 4 bases, with 10 bases separating them. The CDR3 totals 14 residues. CDR1 and CDR2 (germline): SGHRS, YFSETQ. CDR3 DNA: TGCGCCAGCAGCTTGGCACGGGGCCGAGAGACCCAGTACTTC. Translation: CASSLARGRETQYF.

This clonotype appeared many times. The J gene is TRBJ2-5, the V gene TRBV5-1; TRBD1 aligns across 7 bases. Germline CDR1 is SGHRS and CDR2 is YFSETQ. V shed 3 bases, J shed 2 bases, and the junction held 7 bases outside the gene matches. CDR3 length: 15 amino acids. CDR3 residues: CASSSSPGQQETQYF. CDR3 coding DNA: TGCGCCAGCAGCTCCTCCCCGGGACAGCAAGAGACCCAGTACTTC. The full variable domain, with the rest looked up from reference TRBV5-1 and TRBJ2-5, is KAGVTQTPRYLIKTRGQQVTLSCSPISGHRSVSWYQQTPGQGLQFLFEYFSETQRNKGNFPGRFSGRQFSNSRSEMNVSTLELGDSALYLCASSSSPGQQETQYFGPGTRLLVL.

At least ten counts were recorded for this clonotype. The chain couples TRBV6-5 to TRBJ2-5, with 12 bases fitting TRBD1. V lost 6 bases, J lost 2 bases, and 7 bases stayed unmatched. The CDR3 is 16 amino acids. Germline CDR1 MNHEY, CDR2 SVGAGI. CDR3 protein: CASSPGQGAFQETQYF. The CDR3 DNA reads TGTGCCAGCAGCCCGGGACAGGGGGCATTTCAAGAGACCCAGTACTTC.

A few counts support this clonotype. The rearrangement uses TRBV6-2 or TRBV6-3 and TRBJ1-5; TRBD1 matches at 7 bases. There are 16 residues in the CDR3. Losses at the gene ends were 2 bases for V and 4 bases for J; bases not matched to a gene: 8. Germline CDR1 MNHEY, CDR2 SVGEGT. CDR3 residues: CASSYEETGTNQPQHF. As DNA, the CDR3 is TGTGCCAGCAGTTACGAGGAGACAGGGACGAATCAGCCCCAGCATTTT.

This chain uses TRBV29-1 with TRBJ2-7; 7 bases map to TRBD1. The CDR3 is 12 residues long. Germline V gives CDR1 SQVTM, CDR2 ANQGSEA. V dropped 4 bases and J dropped 6; count of bases not matched to a gene: 6. The CDR3 region has the DNA TGCAGCGTTGCAGGGGGATTGCGCGAGCAGTACTTC. It is translated as CSVAGGLREQYF.

This clonotype was seen ten or more times. This chain uses TRBV12-3 or TRBV12-4 with TRBJ1-1; D not resolved. V lost 3 bases and J lost 0, with 5 bases in between. The length of the CDR3 is 13 residues. The CDR3 DNA reads TGTGCCAGCAGTTTTGCCCTGAACACTGAAGCTTTCTTT. Translated, it gives CASSFALNTEAFF.

The count of this clonotype is one. The chain recombines TRBV6-1 with TRBJ2-7, with 7 positions matching TRBD1. V trimming: 5 bases; J trimming: 3 bases; junction bases outside the gene matches: 7. The CDR3 consists of 14 residues. Germline CDR1 and CDR2: MNHNS and SASEGT. CDR3: CASSPQGSLYEQYF. The CDR3 bases are TGTGCCAGCAGTCCACAGGGGTCCCTCTACGAGCAGTACTTC.

This clonotype was recorded at least ten times. This chain joins TRBV5-1 and TRBJ1-2; D unresolved. This CDR3 spans 12 amino acids. Per the germline V gene, CDR1 is SGHRS and CDR2 is YFSETQ. V was clipped by 0 bases and J by 6 bases, with 6 bases between them. The CDR3 bases are TGCGCCAGCAGCTTGGGAGGAGATGGCTACACCTTC. Amino acids: CASSLGGDGYTF.

The rearrangement joins TRBV4-2 to TRBJ1-5; D unclear. From germline, CDR1 is LGHNA and CDR2 YNFKEQ. The CDR3 loop spans 16 amino acids. Trimming removed 0 bases from V and 0 bases from J, with 9 bases in between. The CDR3 region is CASSQEGGTSNQPQHF. The CDR3 region has the DNA TGTGCCAGCAGCCAAGAAGGTGGCACTAGCAATCAGCCCCAGCATTTT.

This clonotype was counted many times. This rearrangement joins TRBV7-9 to TRBJ2-5; TRBD1 agrees at 7 bases. Unmatched junction bases numbered 5, after V lost 5 bases and J lost 5 bases. Germline CDR1 reads SEHNR; CDR2 reads FQNEAQ (reference sequence). The CDR3 has 13 amino acids. CDR3 in amino acids: CASSPGGMETQYF. The DNA for the CDR3 is TGTGCCAGCAGCCCAGGGGGAATGGAGACCCAGTACTTC.

This clonotype has ten or more counts. The DNA for the CDR3 is TGTGCCAGCAGTTATATGAGGGCGGGAGGGGACGGGGAGCTGTTTTTT. It yields the protein CASSYMRAGGDGELFF. This sequence joins TRBV6-5 and TRBJ2-2; 9 nucleotides align to TRBD2. The junction had 9 bases not matched to a gene; V was cut back by 3 bases and J by 7 bases. The CDR3 is 16 amino acids. Germline loops: CDR1 MNHEY, CDR2 SVGAGI.

Note on this clonotype: Relative to the germline gene, one junction end is altered; a read error may explain this. The chain links TRBV11-1 to TRBJ1-1, with 7 bases fitting TRBD1. The germline V gene encodes CDR1 SGHAT and CDR2 FQDESV (reference sequence). There are 16 residues in the CDR3. The CDR3 DNA follows: TGTGCCAGCAGCGAACCGGGACAGCTAATGAACCCTGAAGCTTTCTTT. As protein: CASSEPGQLMNPEAFF.

This clonotype occurred many times. CDR3 sequence: CASSRDSVGDTEAFF. CDR3 in DNA: TGTGCCAGCAGCCGCGACTCGGTAGGGGACACTGAAGCTTTCTTT. The V and J genes are TRBV3-1 and TRBJ1-1; a possible D gene is TRBD1 (5 bases). CDR3 size: 15 residues. The germline V and J ends were trimmed by 4 bases and 3 bases, with 15 bases remaining between them. The germline CDR1 and CDR2 sequences are LGHDT and YNNKEL (reference sequence).